The entry below gives a single T cell receptor beta chain sequence along with its context. In the original workflow: Amplification of reference gene primers provided the estimated nucleated cell counts. Data came from immunoSEQ multiplex PCR; TCRdb stores just in-frame clones and leaves some out. V and J calls and clone size follow that table, whereas D and trimming were derived from the DNA. Among roughly 30,000 clones listed, roughly 85% were seen once. The source of the sample is a study of blood T cell repertoires in COVID-19. Study in general: The United States, Italy and Spain supplied acute and convalescent COVID-19 samples. PBMCs, B-cell-depleted T cells, or T cells provided the cDNA or gDNA that made up the material.

The sequence derives from a human donor with acute or convalescent COVID-19. The donor label of this sample is uncertain. Source material: peripheral blood.

The CDR3 reads CAISTGQGSLGNTIYF. Written as DNA, the CDR3 is TGTGCCATCAGTACCGGACAGGGCTCGCTTGGAAACACCATATATTTT. The chain couples TRBV10-3 to TRBJ1-3; 8 bases match TRBD1. From germline, CDR1 is ENHRY and CDR2 SYGVKD. Unmatched junction bases numbered 9, after V lost 5 bases and J lost 3 bases. The CDR3 extends over 16 amino acids.